The present TCR beta chain was sequenced within a study of T cell clonality in common variable immunodeficiency. Regarding the study as a whole: In common variable immunodeficiency, TCR beta chains reportedly carried fewer deletions and N-nucleotide insertions. Compared with controls, CVID subjects had fewer shared TCRbeta clones.

Turning to this clone: Its specificity is unknown. The read comes to an end 3 residues before the CDR3 does, leaving the germline J gene to fill in the end.

The CDR3 sequence is 15 residues long. The V and J ends lost 5 bases and 5 bases, in that order; junction bases with no gene match: 9. Per germline, CDR1 SGHTA and CDR2 FQGTGA. Sequencing input was equivalent genomic DNA from CVID and controls. Repertoires were generated with immunoSEQ multiplex PCR, while TCRdb's copy carries only in-frame clones and drops some. Recorded here are some 30,000 clones, with no singletons, and the ten leading clones hold roughly 5.4%. CVID subjects were neither ill nor on immunomodulatory or immunosuppressive medication at sampling. The V gene is TRBV7-3, the J gene TRBJ2-5, with 9 bases matching TRBD1. The origin of this receptor is a human donor with common variable immunodeficiency. The sequenced sample was peripheral blood mononuclear cells. CDR3 bases read: TGTGCCAGCAGCCCGGACAGGGGACAACGGGAGACC. It translates to CASSPDRGQRET. The entire CDR3 protein is CASSPDRGQRETQYF. The whole variable domain, remainder taken from reference TRBV7-3 and TRBJ2-5, is GAGVSQTPSNKVTEKGKYVELRCDPISGHTALYWYRQSLGQGPEFLIYFQGTGAADDSGLPNDRFFAVRPEGSVSTLKIQRTERGDSAVYLCASSPDRGQRETQYFGPGTRLLVL.